The rows below give T cell receptor beta chains drawn from one sample of a study of blood T cell repertoires in COVID-19. Profiled with immunoSEQ multiplex PCR; TCRdb holds only in-frame clones, not every one. The table records 65,000 to 90,000 clones, around nine tenths of them present only once. The sample taken for sequencing was peripheral blood. The receptors come from a woman under 30 with acute or convalescent COVID-19. Each CDR3 is given with its conserved first and last residue. Each record gives: clone size, D gene, V gene, J gene, CDR3 protein, CDR3 DNA. A D gene is named only where the DNA matches it firmly. Clone size is stated in some rows and not others, as once, few, many or a class when expanded.

NA,TRBD2,TRBV20-1,TRBJ2-7,CSARGTYEQYF,TGCAGTGCGCGGGGGACCTACGAGCAGTACTTC
NA,NA,TRBV6-1,TRBJ1-6,CASSEGGLRLSPLHF,TGTGCCAGCAGTGAGGGGGGTCTTCGGCTGTCACCCCTCCACTTT
NA,NA,TRBV29-1,TRBJ2-1,CSVESWDFGRKSSYNEQFF,TGCAGCGTTGAAAGCTGGGACTTCGGGAGAAAGAGCTCCTACAATGAGCAGTTCTTC
NA,NA,TRBV5-1,TRBJ2-1,CASSLVGAVRFF,TGCGCCAGCAGCTTGGTGGGGGCGGTTCGGTTCTTC
NA,TRBD2,TRBV11-2,TRBJ2-5,CASRGAGTLETQYF,TGTGCCAGCAGGGGAGCGGGGACCTTAGAGACCCAGTACTTC
NA,TRBD1,TRBV7-2,TRBJ1-2,CASSEHRGRISYGYTF,TGTGCCAGCAGTGAGCACAGGGGGCGGATCTCCTATGGCTACACCTTC
NA,NA,TRBV5-1,TRBJ2-7,CASSLQGQGTYEQYF,TGCGCCAGCAGCTTGCAGGGCCAGGGAACGTACGAGCAGTACTTC
NA,NA,TRBV6-1,TRBJ1-4,CASSEFRANEKLFF,TGTGCCAGCAGTGAATTCAGGGCTAATGAAAAACTGTTTTTT
NA,TRBD1,TRBV4-1,TRBJ2-5,CASSQDGGTGQETQYF,TGCGCCAGCAGCCAAGACGGCGGGACAGGTCAAGAGACCCAGTACTTC
NA,TRBD1,TRBV5-6,TRBJ2-1,CASSWGQEMVVSGEQFF,TGTGCCAGCAGCTGGGGACAGGAGATGGTAGTATCGGGTGAACAGTTCTTC
once,TRBD2,TRBV30,TRBJ2-1,CAWSVPRAGDNEQFF,TGTGCCTGGAGTGTACCGCGAGCGGGGGACAATGAGCAGTTCTTC
NA,TRBD1,TRBV30,TRBJ2-7,CAWSAPGPGTGGKQYF,TGTGCCTGGAGTGCACCCGGTCCCGGGACAGGGGGGAAGCAGTACTTC
NA,TRBD1,TRBV30,TRBJ2-7,CAWGGTGREQYF,TGTGCCTGGGGGGGGACAGGGCGCGAGCAGTACTTC
few,NA,TRBV6-1,TRBJ1-4,CASSVSAGSTNEKLFF,TGTGCCAGCAGTGTCAGTGCAGGGTCAACTAATGAAAAACTGTTTTTT
NA,TRBD1,TRBV4-1,TRBJ1-3,CASSQDEGGGNTIYF,TGCGCCAGCAGCCAAGATGAAGGGGGCGGAAACACCATATATTTT
NA,TRBD2,TRBV7-2,TRBJ2-3,CASSFLAGGIDTQYF,TGTGCCAGCAGCTTTCTAGCGGGAGGGATAGATACGCAGTATTTT
NA,NA,TRBV21-1,TRBJ2-3,CASSKGKMGTIKDTQYF,TGTGCCAGCAGCAAAGGTAAAATGGGGACAATTAAGGATACGCAGTATTTT
once,TRBD1,TRBV6-1,TRBJ1-1,CASSEETGVLTEAFF,TGTGCCAGCAGTGAAGAAACAGGGGTTCTAACTGAAGCTTTCTTT
NA,NA,TRBV30,TRBJ1-2,CAWSGGNYGYTF,TGTGCCTGGAGTGGGGGCAACTATGGCTACACCTTC
NA,NA,TRBV7-2,TRBJ1-4,CASSSRGAQGTNEKLFF,TGTGCCAGCAGCTCCCGAGGCGCGCAGGGAACTAATGAAAAACTGTTTTTT
NA,TRBD2,TRBV19,TRBJ2-2,CASKTSGRAMSGELFF,TGTGCCAGTAAAACTAGCGGGAGGGCCATGTCCGGGGAGCTGTTTTTT
NA,NA,TRBV28,TRBJ1-1,CASSLRTVRRTEAFF,TGTGCCAGCAGTTTACGGACAGTTAGAAGGACTGAAGCTTTCTTT
NA,NA,TRBV6-6,TRBJ1-1,CASSYSRGPEAFF,TGTGCCAGCAGTTACAGCAGGGGTCCTGAAGCTTTCTTT
NA,TRBD1,TRBV2,TRBJ1-2,CASSEGRGRDYGYTF,TGTGCCAGCAGTGAAGGGAGGGGGCGCGACTATGGCTACACCTTC
NA,TRBD2,TRBV9,TRBJ2-1,CASSARSGSSYNEQFF,TGTGCCAGCAGCGCAAGGAGCGGGAGCTCCTACAATGAGCAGTTCTTC
NA,NA,TRBV2,TRBJ1-2,CASIRRETNYGYTF,TGTGCCAGCATCCGGAGAGAGACTAACTATGGCTACACCTTC
once,TRBD2,TRBV9,TRBJ2-5,CASSLSGRQETQYF,TGTGCCAGCAGCCTTAGCGGGAGGCAAGAGACCCAGTACTTC
NA,TRBD2,TRBV11-2,TRBJ2-1,CASSFRGAGGPFGEQFF,TGTGCCAGCAGCTTCCGGGGAGCGGGAGGGCCTTTCGGTGAGCAGTTCTTC
NA,TRBD1,TRBV5-1,TRBJ1-1,CASSRTGGKDTEAFF,TGCGCCAGCAGCCGTACAGGGGGTAAGGACACTGAAGCTTTCTTT
NA,NA,TRBV7-6,TRBJ1-3,CASSLGPEFSSGNTIYF,TGTGCCAGCAGCTTAGGACCGGAGTTCAGCTCTGGAAACACCATATATTTT
few,TRBD2,TRBV30,TRBJ2-7,CASSGTSGGTEQYF,TGTGCCTCCTCGGGGACTAGCGGGGGGACCGAGCAGTACTTC
few,TRBD1,TRBV6-5,TRBJ1-2,CASRRQGDYGYTF,TGTGCCAGCAGGCGACAGGGTGACTATGGCTACACCTTC
once,TRBD1,TRBV2,TRBJ1-2,CASSPGQGAIYGYTF,TGTGCCAGCAGTCCTGGGCAGGGGGCGATCTATGGCTACACCTTC
NA,TRBD1,TRBV18,TRBJ2-1,CASSGTGDEQFF,TGTGCCAGCTCAGGGACAGGGGATGAGCAGTTCTTC
once,NA,TRBV4-3,TRBJ1-4,CASSQSSGTNEKLFF,TGCGCCAGCAGCCAAAGTTCCGGGACTAATGAAAAACTGTTTTTT
many,TRBD1,TRBV28,TRBJ1-1,CASSRDRVTEAFF,TGTGCCAGCAGCCGAGACAGGGTTACTGAAGCTTTCTTT
few,NA,TRBV3-1/TRBV3-2,TRBJ2-3,CASSQGRGNVADTQYF,TGTGCCAGCAGCCAAGGTCGAGGTAACGTGGCAGATACGCAGTATTTT
many,TRBD1,TRBV5-8,TRBJ2-7,CASSLARGQGGTYEQYF,TGTGCCAGCAGCTTGGCGAGAGGACAGGGAGGAACCTACGAGCAGTACTTC
NA,TRBD1,TRBV29-1,TRBJ2-7,CSVGGQGAYEQYF,TGCAGCGTTGGAGGACAGGGGGCCTACGAGCAGTACTTC
NA,NA,TRBV29-1,TRBJ1-1,CSVEARGAFEAFF,TGCAGCGTTGAAGCCCGGGGTGCATTTGAAGCTTTCTTT
NA,NA,TRBV19,TRBJ2-1,CASSLNWALNNEQFF,TGTGCCAGTAGCCTAAACTGGGCCCTGAACAATGAGCAGTTCTTC
NA,NA,TRBV11-2,TRBJ2-2,CASRRTLSNTGELFF,TGTGCCAGCAGAAGGACACTGTCAAACACCGGGGAGCTGTTTTTT
NA,NA,TRBV20-1,TRBJ1-2,CSVRRGYGYTF,TGCAGTGTGCGGCGGGGGTATGGCTACACCTTC
NA,NA,TRBV4-1,TRBJ2-7,CASSQVVGRPYEQYF,TGCGCCAGCAGCCAAGTGGTGGGCAGGCCGTACGAGCAGTACTTC
NA,NA,TRBV7-2,TRBJ1-1,CASSLGVTNTEAFF,TGTGCCAGCAGCTTAGGAGTCACGAACACTGAAGCTTTCTTT
NA,NA,TRBV2,TRBJ2-3,CASSEVGWRGTDTQYF,TGTGCCAGCAGTGAAGTGGGTTGGAGGGGCACAGATACGCAGTATTTT
NA,NA,TRBV21-1,TRBJ2-6,CASSPDRDSGANVLTF,TGTGCCAGCAGCCCAGACAGAGACTCTGGGGCCAACGTCCTGACTTTC
NA,TRBD1,TRBV11-2,TRBJ2-5,CASSSGQGRQETQYF,TGTGCCAGCAGCAGCGGACAGGGGCGCCAAGAGACCCAGTACTTC
NA,TRBD2,TRBV28,TRBJ2-3,CASSLLGAGGPVSTDTQYF,TGTGCCAGCAGTTTATTAGGAGCGGGGGGGCCCGTGAGCACAGATACGCAGTATTTT